This T cell receptor (beta chain) was sequenced for a study of CD8+ T cells in alopecia areata. Across the study: Treated patients took oral tofacitinib at 5 to 10 mg twice daily.

Treatment of the sample: oral pan-JAK inhibitor, 5-10 mg twice daily. General study results and limits: Scalp and blood retained many expanded lesional clones during tofacitinib. How baseline CD8+ expansion relates to response remains uncertain (there was one nonresponder). Across lesional scalp, and particularly alopecia totalis/universalis, clonality surpassed that of normal scalp.

Germline V gene data show CDR1 as SNHLY and CDR2 as FYNNEI. There are 11 residues in the CDR3. Following RNA extraction, reverse transcription yielded cDNA that acted as the sequencing template. Generated by immunoSEQ multiplex PCR, the TCRdb table keeps only in-frame clones and is missing some. The profile shows more than 150,000 clones, around 50% of them singletons. A note on this clone: Its antigen is unidentified.

The chain employs TRBV2 and TRBJ2-7, with D maybe TRBD2 (6 bases). Sequencing was performed on CD8+ T cells sorted from blood, taken at week 24, from a patient treated with tofacitinib. This clonotype was obtained from a human donor with alopecia areata. In DNA, the CDR3 is TGTGCGGGGGGAAGCGGCCACGAGCAGTACTTC. Protein: CAGGSGHEQYF.